One sample yielded the 20 T cell receptor beta chains listed below, sequenced in a study of T-cell memory formation after mild COVID-19 listed by TCRdb under 2021. The protocol used for the library was 5' RACE. Sequencing took place on an Illumina NovaSeq 6000. TCRdb cleaned the public reads at Q25 with fastp, built clones with MiXCR and kept in-frame beta chains. Rows matching on CDR3 protein sequence are summarized as one entry with the most common DNA and genes. This sample gives approximately 580,000 distinct CDR3 sequences in total; just over 20% of them show up just once. Approximately 12% of the sample is held by the ten biggest clonotypes. The sample taken for sequencing was PBMCs or a T cell subset sorted from them (not recorded which). Receptor source: an adult woman who had mild COVID-19 (a few samples of this study predate the infection). The sample titles of this study are shuffled in the database, so cell type and time point are left out; the donor was told from shared clones.

This clonotype was observed a few times. This chain links TRBV5-1 with TRBJ2-7, with 8 bases fitting TRBD2. Trimming cost V 1 base and J 4 bases; bases outside gene matches: 13. Germline assignment: CDR1 SGHRS and CDR2 YFSETQ. This CDR3 has 17 residues. The DNA of the CDR3 is TGCGCCAGCAGCTTGACGAAGGGACTAGAGGAATATTACGAGCAGTACTTC. Translated: CASSLTKGLEEYYEQYF.

The chain carries TRBV7-6 and TRBJ2-3; D may be TRBD1 or TRBD2 (5 bases each). Germline V gene sequence: CDR1 SGHVS, CDR2 FNYEAQ. The CDR3 contains 15 residues. Trimming left V 5 bases short and J 2 bases short, with 14 bases between. The CDR3 bases are TGTGCCAGCAGCCGCACCGTAGGGACCACAGATACGCAGTATTTT. It translates to CASSRTVGTTDTQYF.

At least ten counts were recorded for this clonotype. The chain combines TRBV12-3 or TRBV12-4 with TRBJ1-1; 9 positions match TRBD1. Trimming cost V 6 bases and J 1 base; bases outside gene matches: 12. The CDR3 totals 17 residues. This chain's CDR3 is CASSPGQGFMENTEAFF. In DNA form, the CDR3 reads TGTGCCAGCAGCCCGGGACAGGGTTTTATGGAGAACACTGAAGCTTTCTTT.

The chain uses TRBV3-1 and TRBJ1-1; D ambiguous. The CDR3 has 14 residues. Trimming removed 1 base from V and 0 bases from J, with 6 bases in between. The germline CDR1 and CDR2 sequences are LGHDT and YNNKEL (reference sequence). CDR3 coding DNA: TGTGCCAGCAGCCAAGCTACACTGAACACTGAAGCTTTCTTT. Translated: CASSQATLNTEAFF.

This rearrangement joins TRBV2 to TRBJ2-7; 14 bases align to TRBD2. Germline values: CDR1 SNHLY, CDR2 FYNNEI. This CDR3 contains 19 residues. After removal of 6 bases from V and 0 bases from J, the junction contained 13 bases not matched to a gene. Here the CDR3 reads CASSAGLAGGLWSSYEQYF. CDR3 in DNA: TGTGCCAGCAGCGCCGGACTAGCGGGGGGCTTATGGAGCTCCTACGAGCAGTACTTC. The full variable domain, rest sourced from reference TRBV2 and TRBJ2-7, is EPEVTQTPSHQVTQMGQEVILRCVPISNHLYFYWYRQILGQKVEFLVSFYNNEISEKSEIFDDQFSVERPDGSNFTLKIRSTKLEDSAMYFCASSAGLAGGLWSSYEQYFGPGTRLTVT.

The chain recombines TRBV25-1 with TRBJ2-7, with D unclear. Looked up from germline, CDR1 is MGHDK and CDR2 is SYGVNS. The CDR3 length is 14 residues. V was cut by 7 bases and J by 2 bases, with 15 bases left in between. CDR3 coding DNA: TGTGCCAGCACCCCCACGATAAGGACCTACGAGCAGTACTTC. This gives the protein CASTPTIRTYEQYF.

For this clonotype: A much larger clone lies a single base off, so this may be a read error. This chain connects TRBV7-3 to TRBJ2-2; 8 bases agree with TRBD2. V dropped 3 bases and J dropped 4; count of bases not matched to a gene: 1. Looked up from germline, CDR1 is SGHTA and CDR2 is FQGTGA. The CDR3 loop spans 14 amino acids. The CDR3 DNA reads TGTGCCAGCAGCTTCGCGGGGGGCACCGGGGAGCTGTTTTTT. It encodes CASSFAGGTGELFF.

The genes are TRBV7-9 and TRBJ2-3; 8 positions match TRBD1. This CDR3 comprises 15 residues. CDR1 SEHNR and CDR2 FQNEAQ come from the germline V gene (reference sequence). The trim removed 5 bases at V and 2 bases at J, leaving 6 bases unmatched. The CDR3 nucleotides read TGTGCCAGCAGCCCAGTGACAGGGGCCACAGATACGCAGTATTTT. It yields the protein CASSPVTGATDTQYF.

This clonotype was picked up a small number of times. The CDR3: CASSHGRGRAEAFF. The CDR3 DNA reads TGTGCCAGCAGTCACGGACGGGGGAGAGCTGAAGCTTTCTTT. The chain links TRBV12-3 or TRBV12-4 to TRBJ1-1; TRBD1 is a possible D gene (5 bases). The CDR3 spans 14 residues. V shed 5 bases and J shed 6 bases, with 16 bases lying between them.

CDR3 nucleotide sequence: TGTGCCAGCTCAAGGACAGGGGATCAGGTCGAGCAGTACTTC. It yields the protein CASSRTGDQVEQYF. V gene TRBV18 combines with J gene TRBJ2-7, with TRBD1 matching 9 bases. Germline CDR1 KGHSH, CDR2 LQKENI. This CDR3 is 14 amino acids long. V shed 5 bases and J 6 bases; nucleotides not matched to a gene: 8.

This clonotype occurred many times. This rearrangement joins TRBV20-1 to TRBJ2-1; 9 positions agree with TRBD1. CDR1 and CDR2 (germline): DFQATT, SNEGSKA (reference sequence). V was pared by 0 bases and J by 8 bases, with 5 bases of the junction left unmatched. This CDR3 has 14 amino acids. This CDR3 is CSARDLDRGHEQFF. Written as DNA, the CDR3 is TGCAGTGCTAGAGACCTGGACAGGGGCCATGAGCAGTTCTTC.

The V call is TRBV12-3 or TRBV12-4, the J call TRBJ2-2, with D unclear. The germline V and J ends were trimmed by 6 bases and 6 bases, with 11 bases remaining between them. The CDR3 totals 13 residues. In DNA form, the CDR3 reads TGTGCCAGCAGGCATCCTTCGCCCGGGGAGCTGTTTTTT. Translating it yields CASRHPSPGELFF.

The sample holds a few counts of this clonotype. The V gene is TRBV12-3 or TRBV12-4, the J gene TRBJ2-7; 11 nucleotides match TRBD2. Unmatched junction bases numbered 6, after V lost 5 bases and J lost 3 bases. The CDR3 has 15 amino acids. The CDR3 region is CASSNPGLADYEQYF. CDR3 sequence (DNA): TGTGCCAGCAGTAACCCGGGACTAGCGGACTACGAGCAGTACTTC.

This clonotype has just a few counts. The rearrangement uses TRBV7-9 and TRBJ2-1; 7 bases match TRBD2. V shed 5 bases and J 4 bases; nucleotides not matched to a gene: 14. This CDR3 region has 17 residues. Germline CDR1 SEHNR, CDR2 FQNEAQ (reference sequence). CDR3 region: CASSPKSWLAEYNEQFF. Written as DNA, the CDR3 is TGTGCCAGCAGCCCCAAAAGTTGGCTAGCGGAGTACAATGAGCAGTTCTTC.

A few counts support this clonotype. The gene calls are TRBV5-1 and TRBJ1-2; a weak D match, TRBD1 (5 bases). Deletions cut 2 bases from V and 3 bases from J, with 17 bases between. Looked up from germline, CDR1 is SGHRS and CDR2 is YFSETQ. This CDR3 has 16 residues. In DNA, the CDR3 is TGCGCCAGCAGCTTCCATCGTCTGGGGCAGGACTATGGCTACACCTTC. Protein: CASSFHRLGQDYGYTF. Drawing the rest from reference TRBV5-1 and TRBJ1-2, the complete variable domain is KAGVTQTPRYLIKTRGQQVTLSCSPISGHRSVSWYQQTPGQGLQFLFEYFSETQRNKGNFPGRFSGRQFSNSRSEMNVSTLELGDSALYLCASSFHRLGQDYGYTFGSGTRLTVV.

This sequence joins TRBV6-2 or TRBV6-3 and TRBJ1-5; D unclear. Germline CDR1 and CDR2: MNHEY and SVGEGT. The CDR3 consists of 16 residues. Trimming removed 0 bases at V and 7 bases at J, with 16 bases between. CDR3 amino acids: CASSYSMAGIGQPQHF. In nucleotides, the CDR3 is TGTGCCAGCAGTTACTCGATGGCGGGGATTGGGCAGCCCCAGCATTTT.

The V and J genes are TRBV18 and TRBJ1-5, with D perhaps matching TRBD1 (5 bases). The germline V and J ends were trimmed by 3 bases and 3 bases, with 15 bases remaining between them. This CDR3 region has 16 residues. Germline-derived CDR1 and CDR2 are KGHSH and LQKENI. The CDR3 sequence is CASSPLPGGPNQPQHF. The CDR3 DNA is TGTGCCAGCTCACCCCTACCGGGGGGACCCAATCAGCCCCAGCATTTT.

This clonotype has ten or more counts. The chain recombines TRBV20-1 with TRBJ1-4; D is unresolved. V dropped 6 bases and J dropped 0 bases, with 11 bases sitting between them. In germline, CDR1 is DFQATT, CDR2 SNEGSKA (reference sequence). This CDR3 has 14 residues. CDR3 DNA sequence: TGCAGTGCCCGGAAGGTCCCAACTAATGAAAAACTGTTTTTT. It yields the protein CSARKVPTNEKLFF.

There are a few counts of this clonotype. The chain carries TRBV5-1 and TRBJ1-2, with 8 positions matching TRBD1. The CDR3 length is 13 residues. Per the germline V gene, CDR1 is SGHRS and CDR2 is YFSETQ. J lost 4 bases, V lost 5 bases, and 4 bases had no gene match. CDR3 sequence (DNA): TGCGCCAGCAGTGGACAGGGTGGCTATGGCTACACCTTC. This encodes CASSGQGGYGYTF.

This clonotype was seen a few times. The chain is built from TRBV12-3 or TRBV12-4 and TRBJ1-1, with unresolved D. V lost 2 bases to trimming and J lost 10 bases, with 5 bases between them. The CDR3 sequence is 10 residues long. In DNA form, the CDR3 reads TGTGCCAGCAGTTTATTCGGAGCTTTCTTT. It codes for CASSLFGAFF.